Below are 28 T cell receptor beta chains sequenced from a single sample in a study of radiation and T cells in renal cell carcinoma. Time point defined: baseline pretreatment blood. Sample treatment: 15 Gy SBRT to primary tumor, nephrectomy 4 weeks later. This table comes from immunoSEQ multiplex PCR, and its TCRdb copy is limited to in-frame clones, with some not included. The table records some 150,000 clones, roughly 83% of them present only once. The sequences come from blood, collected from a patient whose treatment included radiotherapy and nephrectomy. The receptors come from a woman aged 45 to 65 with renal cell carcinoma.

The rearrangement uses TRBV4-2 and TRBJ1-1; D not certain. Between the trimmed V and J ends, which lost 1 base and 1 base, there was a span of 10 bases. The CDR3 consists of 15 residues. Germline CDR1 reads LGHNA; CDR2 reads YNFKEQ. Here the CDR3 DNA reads TGTGCCAGCAGCCAAGGGTTATTGAGGAACACTGAAGCTTTCTTT. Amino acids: CASSQGLLRNTEAFF.

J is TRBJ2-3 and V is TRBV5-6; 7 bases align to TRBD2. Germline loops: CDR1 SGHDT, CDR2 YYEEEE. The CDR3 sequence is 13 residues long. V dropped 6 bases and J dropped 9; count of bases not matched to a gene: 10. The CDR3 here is CASTPGLGGTQYF. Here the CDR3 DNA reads TGTGCCAGCACCCCTGGGCTGGGGGGGACGCAGTATTTT.

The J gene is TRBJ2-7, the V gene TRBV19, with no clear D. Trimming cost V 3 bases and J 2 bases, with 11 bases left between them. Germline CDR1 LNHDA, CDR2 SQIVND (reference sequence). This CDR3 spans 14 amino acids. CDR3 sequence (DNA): TGTGCCAGTAGTATTACCTCCGGCCCCTACGAGCAGTACTTC. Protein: CASSITSGPYEQYF.

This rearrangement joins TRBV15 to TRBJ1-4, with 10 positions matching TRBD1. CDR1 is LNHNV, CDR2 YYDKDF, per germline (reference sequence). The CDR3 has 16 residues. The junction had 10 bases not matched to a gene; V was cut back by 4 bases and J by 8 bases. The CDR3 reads CATSTEAGTGEEKLFF. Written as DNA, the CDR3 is TGTGCCACCAGCACCGAGGCCGGGACAGGGGAGGAAAAACTGTTTTTT.

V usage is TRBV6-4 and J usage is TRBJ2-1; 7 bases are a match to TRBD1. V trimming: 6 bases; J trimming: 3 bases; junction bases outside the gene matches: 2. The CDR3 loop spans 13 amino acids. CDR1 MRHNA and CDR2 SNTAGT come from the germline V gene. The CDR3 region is CASSRDSYNEQFF. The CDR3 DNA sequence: TGTGCCAGCAGCCGGGACAGCTACAATGAGCAGTTCTTC.

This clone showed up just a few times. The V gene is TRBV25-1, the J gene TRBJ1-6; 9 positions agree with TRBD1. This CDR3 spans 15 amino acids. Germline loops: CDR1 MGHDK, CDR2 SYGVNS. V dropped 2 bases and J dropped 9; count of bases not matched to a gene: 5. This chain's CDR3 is CASSEGDRVGSPLHF. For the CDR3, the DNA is TGTGCCAGCAGTGAAGGGGACAGGGTTGGTTCACCCCTCCACTTT.

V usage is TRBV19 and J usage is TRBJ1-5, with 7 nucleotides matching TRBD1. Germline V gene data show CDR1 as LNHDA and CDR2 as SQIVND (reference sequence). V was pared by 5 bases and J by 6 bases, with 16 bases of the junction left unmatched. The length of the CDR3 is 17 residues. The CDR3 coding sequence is TGTGCCAGTAGTGCGCCACAGGGGCGGACTTGGAGTCAGCCCCAGCATTTT. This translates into CASSAPQGRTWSQPQHF.

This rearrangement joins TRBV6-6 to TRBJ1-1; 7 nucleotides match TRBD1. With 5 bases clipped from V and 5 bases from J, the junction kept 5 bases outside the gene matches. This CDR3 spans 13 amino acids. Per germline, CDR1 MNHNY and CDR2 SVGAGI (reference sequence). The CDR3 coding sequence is TGTGCCAGCAGTCCGGGACAGCTAACTGAAGCTTTCTTT. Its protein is CASSPGQLTEAFF.

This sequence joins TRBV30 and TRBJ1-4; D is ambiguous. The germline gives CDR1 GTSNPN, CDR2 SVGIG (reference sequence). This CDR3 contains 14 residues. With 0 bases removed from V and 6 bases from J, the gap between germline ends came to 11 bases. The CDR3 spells CAWSVRGFDEKLFF. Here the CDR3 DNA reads TGTGCCTGGAGTGTACGAGGGTTCGATGAAAAACTGTTTTTT.

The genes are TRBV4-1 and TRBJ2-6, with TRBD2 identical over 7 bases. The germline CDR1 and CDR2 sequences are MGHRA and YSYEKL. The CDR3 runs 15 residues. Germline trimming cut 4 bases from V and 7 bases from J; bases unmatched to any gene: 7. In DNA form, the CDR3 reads TGCGCCAGCAGCCCGCGGGAGTTCCTTGCCAACGTCCTGACTTTC. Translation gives CASSPREFLANVLTF.

CDR3 residues: CASSPPVGTGGNNEQFF. For the CDR3, the DNA is TGTGCCAGCTCACCACCGGTCGGGACAGGTGGGAACAATGAGCAGTTCTTC. This chain joins TRBV18 and TRBJ2-1, with TRBD1 matching over 8 bases. V shed 0 bases and J 5 bases; nucleotides not matched to a gene: 9. Germline CDR1 KGHSH, CDR2 LQKENI. The CDR3 has 17 residues. Complete variable domain (other parts from reference TRBV18 and TRBJ2-1): NAGVMQNPRHLVRRRGQEARLRCSPMKGHSHVYWYRQLPEEGLKFMVYLQKENIIDESGMPKERFSAEFPKEGPSILRIQQVVRGDSAAYFCASSPPVGTGGNNEQFFGPGTRLTVL.

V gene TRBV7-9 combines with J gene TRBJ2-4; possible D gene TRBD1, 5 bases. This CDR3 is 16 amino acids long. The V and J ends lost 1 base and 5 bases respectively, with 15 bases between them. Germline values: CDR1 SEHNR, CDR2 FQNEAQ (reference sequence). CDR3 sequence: CASSLEVGQGQNIQYF. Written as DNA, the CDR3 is TGTGCCAGCAGCTTAGAGGTTGGGCAGGGCCAAAACATTCAGTACTTC.

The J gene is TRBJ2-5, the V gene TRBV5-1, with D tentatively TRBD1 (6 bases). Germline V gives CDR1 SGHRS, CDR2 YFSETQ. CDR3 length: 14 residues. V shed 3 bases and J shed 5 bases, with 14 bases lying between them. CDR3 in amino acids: CASSSLRTAETQYF. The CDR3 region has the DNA TGCGCCAGCAGCTCACTACGGACAGCCGAGACCCAGTACTTC.

The CDR3: CASSLDRVRSYEQYF. The CDR3 nucleotides are TGTGCCAGCAGCCTCGACAGAGTAAGGAGCTACGAGCAGTACTTC. The J gene is TRBJ2-7, the V gene TRBV14; D may be TRBD1 (5 bases). CDR1 and CDR2 from the germline V gene are SGHDN and FVKESK. V lost 4 bases to trimming and J lost 3 bases, with 16 bases between them. The CDR3 has 15 residues.

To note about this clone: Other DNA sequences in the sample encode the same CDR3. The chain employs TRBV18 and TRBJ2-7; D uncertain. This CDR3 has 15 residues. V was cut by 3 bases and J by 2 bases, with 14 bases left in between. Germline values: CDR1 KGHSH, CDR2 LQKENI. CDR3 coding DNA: TGTGCCAGCTCACCCCCATCGCCAGATGCCTACGAGCAGTACTTC. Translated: CASSPPSPDAYEQYF.

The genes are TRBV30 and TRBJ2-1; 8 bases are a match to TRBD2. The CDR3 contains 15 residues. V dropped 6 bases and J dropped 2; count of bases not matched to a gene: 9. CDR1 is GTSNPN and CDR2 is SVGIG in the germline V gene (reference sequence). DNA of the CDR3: TGTGCCTGTCAAGCGGGGGATTTCCCCTACAATGAGCAGTTCTTC. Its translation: CACQAGDFPYNEQFF. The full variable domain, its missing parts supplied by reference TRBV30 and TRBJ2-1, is SQTIHQWPATLVQPVGSPLSLECTVEGTSNPNLYWYRQAAGRGLQLLFYSVGIGQISSEVPQNLSASRPQDRQFILSSKKLLLSDSGFYLCACQAGDFPYNEQFFGPGTRLTVL.

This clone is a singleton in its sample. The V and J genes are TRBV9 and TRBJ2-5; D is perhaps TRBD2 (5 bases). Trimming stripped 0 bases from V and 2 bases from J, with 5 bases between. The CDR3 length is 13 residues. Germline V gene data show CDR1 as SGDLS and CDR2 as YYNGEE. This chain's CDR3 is CASSVAGQETQYF. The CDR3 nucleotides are TGTGCCAGCAGCGTAGCGGGACAAGAGACCCAGTACTTC.

CDR3 residues: CSVATGSSYNEQFF. CDR3 DNA sequence: TGCAGCGTCGCAACTGGGAGCTCCTACAATGAGCAGTTCTTC. The chain uses TRBV29-1 and TRBJ2-1; tentative D call: TRBD2 (5 bases). There are 14 residues in the CDR3. V was clipped by 6 bases and J by 0 bases, with 12 bases between them. Germline CDR1 is SQVTM and CDR2 is ANQGSEA.

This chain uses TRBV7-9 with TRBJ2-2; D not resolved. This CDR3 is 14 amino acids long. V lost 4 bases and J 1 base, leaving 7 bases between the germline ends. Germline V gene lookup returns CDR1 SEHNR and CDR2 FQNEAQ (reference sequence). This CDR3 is CASSSSLNTGELFF. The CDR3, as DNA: TGTGCCAGCAGCTCTAGTCTGAACACCGGGGAGCTGTTTTTT.

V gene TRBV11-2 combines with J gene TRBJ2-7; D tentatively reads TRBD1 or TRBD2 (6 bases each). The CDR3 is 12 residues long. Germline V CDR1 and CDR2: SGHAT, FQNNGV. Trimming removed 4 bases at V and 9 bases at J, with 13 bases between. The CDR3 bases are TGTGCCAGCAGCTCGGGGGCCAGTTGGCAGTACTTC. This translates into CASSSGASWQYF.

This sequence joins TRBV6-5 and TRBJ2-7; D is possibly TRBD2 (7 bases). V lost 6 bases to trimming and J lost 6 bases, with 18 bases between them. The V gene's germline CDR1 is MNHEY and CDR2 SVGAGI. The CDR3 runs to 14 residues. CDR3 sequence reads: CASSLGGLAGEQYF. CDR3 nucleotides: TGTGCCAGCAGCCTCGGGGGGCTCGCGGGCGAGCAGTACTTC.

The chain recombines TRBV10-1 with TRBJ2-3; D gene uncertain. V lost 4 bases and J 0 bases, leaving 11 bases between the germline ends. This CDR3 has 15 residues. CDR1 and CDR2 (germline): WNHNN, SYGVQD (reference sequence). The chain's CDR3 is CASSASILSTDTQYF. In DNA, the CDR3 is TGCGCCAGCAGTGCCTCTATCCTGAGCACAGATACGCAGTATTTT.

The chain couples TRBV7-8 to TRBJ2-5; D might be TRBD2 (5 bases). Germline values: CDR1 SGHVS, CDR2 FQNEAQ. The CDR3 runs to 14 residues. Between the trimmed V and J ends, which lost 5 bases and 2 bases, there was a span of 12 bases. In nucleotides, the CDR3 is TGTGCCAGCAGCGAGGGCCGAACTCAAGAGACCCAGTACTTC. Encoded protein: CASSEGRTQETQYF.

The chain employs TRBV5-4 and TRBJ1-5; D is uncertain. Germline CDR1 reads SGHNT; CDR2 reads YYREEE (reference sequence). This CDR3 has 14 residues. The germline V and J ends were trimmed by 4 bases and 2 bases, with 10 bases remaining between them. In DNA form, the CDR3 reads TGTGCCAGCAGCCAGGCACGCGGCAATCAGCCCCAGCATTTT. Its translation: CASSQARGNQPQHF.

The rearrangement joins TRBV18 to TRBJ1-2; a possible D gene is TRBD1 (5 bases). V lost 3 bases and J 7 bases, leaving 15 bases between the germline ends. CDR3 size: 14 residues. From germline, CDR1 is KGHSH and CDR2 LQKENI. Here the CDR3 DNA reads TGTGCCAGCTCACCGACTGGGGGGATAGGTGGCTACACCTTC. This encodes CASSPTGGIGGYTF. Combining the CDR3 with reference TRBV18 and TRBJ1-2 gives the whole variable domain NAGVMQNPRHLVRRRGQEARLRCSPMKGHSHVYWYRQLPEEGLKFMVYLQKENIIDESGMPKERFSAEFPKEGPSILRIQQVVRGDSAAYFCASSPTGGIGGYTFGSGTRLTVV.

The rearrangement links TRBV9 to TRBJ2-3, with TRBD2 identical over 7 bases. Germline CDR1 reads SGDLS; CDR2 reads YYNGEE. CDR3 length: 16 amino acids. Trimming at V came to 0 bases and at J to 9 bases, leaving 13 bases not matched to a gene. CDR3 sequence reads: CASSVEGRDSPWTQYF. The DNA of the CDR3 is TGTGCCAGCAGCGTAGAGGGGAGGGACTCTCCGTGGACGCAGTATTTT.

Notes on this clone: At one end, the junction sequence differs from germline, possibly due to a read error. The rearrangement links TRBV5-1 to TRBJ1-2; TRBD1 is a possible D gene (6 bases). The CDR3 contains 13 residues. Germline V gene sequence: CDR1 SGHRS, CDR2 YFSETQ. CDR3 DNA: TGCGCCAGCAGCCAGGACAGCTCTACTAAAGAATCCTTC. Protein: CASSQDSSTKESF.

CDR3 protein: CAIGQGVGTEAFF. The CDR3 coding sequence is TGTGCCATTGGGCAGGGGGTTGGGACTGAAGCTTTCTTT. The gene calls are TRBV10-3 and TRBJ1-1; TRBD1 aligns across 7 bases. The V and J ends lost 9 bases and 5 bases, in that order; junction bases with no gene match: 9. CDR1 is ENHRY, CDR2 SYGVKD, per germline. The CDR3 has 13 amino acids.